The clone carrying this T cell receptor (beta chain) was counted many times. As yet, its antigen is unknown. Every bit of the isolated RNA underwent reverse transcription, so sequencing read expressed TCRB transcripts. Each sample of naive, central memory or regulatory T cells had, on average, about 3.57 million reads. Clones were read by immunoSEQ multiplex PCR, and TCRdb kept only the in-frame ones, dropping some. This table holds some 250,000 clones, 25% to 35% found once. This entry belongs to a study of beta chain features in type 1 diabetes. Study-level findings and limits: Across all four CD4+ subsets, people with type 1 diabetes showed modestly shorter TCRB CDR3s.

Germline V gene data show CDR1 as LNHNV and CDR2 as YYDKDF (reference sequence). V was pared by 2 bases and J by 0 bases, with 11 bases between. The CDR3 has 15 residues. Sequenced sample: central memory CD4+ T cells from blood. This TCR derives from a man aged 25 to 40 in good health. The chain uses TRBV15 and TRBJ2-7, with a tentative D call TRBD2 (5 bases). The CDR3 DNA sequence: TGTGCCACCAGCAGACCAGCGGACGCCTCCTACGAGCAGTACTTC. Amino acids: CATSRPADASYEQYF.